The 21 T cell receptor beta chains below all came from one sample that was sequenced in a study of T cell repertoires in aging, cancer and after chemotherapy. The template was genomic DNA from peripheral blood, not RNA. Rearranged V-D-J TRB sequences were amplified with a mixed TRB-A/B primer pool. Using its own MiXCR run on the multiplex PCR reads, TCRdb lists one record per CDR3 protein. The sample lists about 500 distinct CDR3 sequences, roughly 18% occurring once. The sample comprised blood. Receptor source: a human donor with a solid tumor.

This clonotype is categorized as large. CDR3 residues: CASMVNTEAFF. The CDR3 DNA sequence: TGTGCCAGCATGGTGAACACTGAAGCTTTCTTT. The chain links TRBV6-1 to TRBJ1-1; D gene unclear. V was pared by 7 bases and J by 0 bases, with 3 bases between. The CDR3 is 11 amino acids. The germline V gene has CDR1 MNHNS and CDR2 SASEGT.

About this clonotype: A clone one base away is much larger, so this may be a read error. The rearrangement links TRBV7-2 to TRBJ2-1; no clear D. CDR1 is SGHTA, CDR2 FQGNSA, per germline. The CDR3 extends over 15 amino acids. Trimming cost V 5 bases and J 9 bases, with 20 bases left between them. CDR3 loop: CASSDSRSLPSEQFF. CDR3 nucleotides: TGTGCCAGCAGCGATAGCAGGAGCCTCCCTAGTGAGCAGTTCTTC.

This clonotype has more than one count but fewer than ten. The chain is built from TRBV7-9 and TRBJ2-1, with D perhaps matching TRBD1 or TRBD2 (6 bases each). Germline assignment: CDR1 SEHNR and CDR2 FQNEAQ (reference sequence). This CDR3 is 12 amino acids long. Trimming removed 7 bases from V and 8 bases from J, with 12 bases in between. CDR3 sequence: CASTSGAHEQFF. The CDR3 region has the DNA TGTGCCAGCACCTCGGGGGCCCATGAGCAGTTCTTC.

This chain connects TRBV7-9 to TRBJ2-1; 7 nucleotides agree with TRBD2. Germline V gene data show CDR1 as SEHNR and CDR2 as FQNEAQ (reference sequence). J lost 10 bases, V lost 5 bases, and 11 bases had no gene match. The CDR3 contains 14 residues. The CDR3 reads CASSPTTSIGEQFF. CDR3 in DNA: TGTGCCAGCAGCCCCACGACTAGCATAGGGGAGCAGTTCTTC.

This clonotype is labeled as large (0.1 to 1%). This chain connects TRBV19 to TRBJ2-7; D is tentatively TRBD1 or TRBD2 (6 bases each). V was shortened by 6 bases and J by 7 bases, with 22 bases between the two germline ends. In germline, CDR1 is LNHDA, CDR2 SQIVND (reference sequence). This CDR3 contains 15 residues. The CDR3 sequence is CASSTSARGGGEQYF. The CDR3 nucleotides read TGTGCCAGTAGCACGTCGGCCAGGGGCGGAGGGGAGCAGTACTTC.

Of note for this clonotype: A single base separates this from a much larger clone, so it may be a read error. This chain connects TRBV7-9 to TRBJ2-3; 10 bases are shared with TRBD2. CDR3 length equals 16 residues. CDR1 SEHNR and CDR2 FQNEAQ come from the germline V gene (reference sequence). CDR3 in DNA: TGTGCCAGCAGCCCCTTTCTAGCGGGGGACACAGATACGAAGTATTTT. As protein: CASSPFLAGDTDTKYF. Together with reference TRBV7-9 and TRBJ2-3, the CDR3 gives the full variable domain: DTGVSQNPRHKITKRGQNVTFRCDPISEHNRLYWYRQTLGQGPEFLTYFQNEAQLEKSRLLSDRFSAERPKGSFSTLEIQRTEQGDSAMYLCASSPFLAGDTDTKYFGPGTRLTVL.

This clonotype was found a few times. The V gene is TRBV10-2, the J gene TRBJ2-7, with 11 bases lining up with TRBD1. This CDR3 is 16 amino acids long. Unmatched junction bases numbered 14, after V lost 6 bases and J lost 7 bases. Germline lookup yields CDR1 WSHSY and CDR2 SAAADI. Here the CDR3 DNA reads TGCGCCAGCAGCCGGGGACAGGGGGAACATATGGGGGAGCAGTACTTC. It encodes CASSRGQGEHMGEQYF.

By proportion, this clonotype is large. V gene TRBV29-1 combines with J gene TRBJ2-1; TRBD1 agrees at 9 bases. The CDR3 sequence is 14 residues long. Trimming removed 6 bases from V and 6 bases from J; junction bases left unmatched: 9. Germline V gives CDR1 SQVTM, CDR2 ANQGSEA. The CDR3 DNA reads TGCAGCGTCGAGGACAGGGGAGGGATCAATGAGCAGTTCTTC. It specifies CSVEDRGGINEQFF.

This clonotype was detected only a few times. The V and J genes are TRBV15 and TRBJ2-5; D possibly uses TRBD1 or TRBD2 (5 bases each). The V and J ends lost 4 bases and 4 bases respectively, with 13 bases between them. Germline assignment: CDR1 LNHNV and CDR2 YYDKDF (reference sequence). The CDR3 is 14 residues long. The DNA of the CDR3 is TGTGCCACCAGCATCACTACTAGGGGAGAGACCCAGTACTTC. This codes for CATSITTRGETQYF.

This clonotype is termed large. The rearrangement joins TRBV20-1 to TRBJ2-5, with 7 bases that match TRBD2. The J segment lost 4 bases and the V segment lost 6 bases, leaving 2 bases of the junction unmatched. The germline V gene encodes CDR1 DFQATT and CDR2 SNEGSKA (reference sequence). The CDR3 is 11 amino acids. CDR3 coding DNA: TGCAGTGCGGGGGGGGGAGAGACCCAGTACTTC. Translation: CSAGGGETQYF.

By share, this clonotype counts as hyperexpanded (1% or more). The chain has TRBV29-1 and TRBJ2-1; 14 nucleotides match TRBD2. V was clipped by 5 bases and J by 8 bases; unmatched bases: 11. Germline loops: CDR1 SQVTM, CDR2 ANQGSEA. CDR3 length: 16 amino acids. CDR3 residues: CSVSYPGTSGRYEQFF. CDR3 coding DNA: TGCAGCGTTTCATACCCGGGGACTAGCGGGAGATATGAGCAGTTCTTC.

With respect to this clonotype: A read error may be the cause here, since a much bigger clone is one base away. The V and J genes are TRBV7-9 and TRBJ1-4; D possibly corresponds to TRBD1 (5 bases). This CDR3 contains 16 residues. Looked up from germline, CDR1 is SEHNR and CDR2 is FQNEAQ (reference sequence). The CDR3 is CASSLAGGATNKKLFF. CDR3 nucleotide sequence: TGTGCCAGCAGCTTAGCGGGCGGGGCAACTAATAAAAAACTGTTTTTT.

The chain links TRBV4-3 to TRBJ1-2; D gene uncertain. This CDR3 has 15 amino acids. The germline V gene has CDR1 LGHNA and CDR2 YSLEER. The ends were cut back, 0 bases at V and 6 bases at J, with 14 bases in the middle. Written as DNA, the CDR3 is TGCGCCAGCAGCCAAGATTTAACCTCCTGGGATGGCTACACCTTC. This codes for CASSQDLTSWDGYTF.

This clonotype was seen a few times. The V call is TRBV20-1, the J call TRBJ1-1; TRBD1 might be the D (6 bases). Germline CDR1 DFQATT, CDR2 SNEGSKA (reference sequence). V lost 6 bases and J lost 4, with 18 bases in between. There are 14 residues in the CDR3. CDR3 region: CSALRDKLLTEAFF. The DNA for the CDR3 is TGCAGTGCCCTTCGGGACAAGCTTCTCACTGAAGCTTTCTTT.

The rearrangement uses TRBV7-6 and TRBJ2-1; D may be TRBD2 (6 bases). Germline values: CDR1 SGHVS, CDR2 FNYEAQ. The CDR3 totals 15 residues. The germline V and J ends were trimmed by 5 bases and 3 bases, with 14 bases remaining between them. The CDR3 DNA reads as TGTGCCAGCAGCGCAGAGGCGGGGAGCTACAATGAGCAGTTCTTC. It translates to CASSAEAGSYNEQFF.

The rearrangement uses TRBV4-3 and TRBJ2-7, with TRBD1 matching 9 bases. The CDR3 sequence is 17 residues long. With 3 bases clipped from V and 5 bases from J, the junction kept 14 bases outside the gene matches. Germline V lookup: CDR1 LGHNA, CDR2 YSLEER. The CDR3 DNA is TGCGCCAGCAGCCAGGCCGGGACAGGGTATTTTTCCCACGAGCAGTACTTC. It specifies CASSQAGTGYFSHEQYF.

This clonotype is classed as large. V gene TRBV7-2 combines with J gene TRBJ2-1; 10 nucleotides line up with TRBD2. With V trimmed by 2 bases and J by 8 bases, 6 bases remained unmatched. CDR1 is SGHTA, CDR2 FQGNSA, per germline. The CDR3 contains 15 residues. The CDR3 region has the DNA TGTGCCAGCAGCTTACCTAGCGGGAGTAGTGATGAGCAGTTCTTC. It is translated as CASSLPSGSSDEQFF.

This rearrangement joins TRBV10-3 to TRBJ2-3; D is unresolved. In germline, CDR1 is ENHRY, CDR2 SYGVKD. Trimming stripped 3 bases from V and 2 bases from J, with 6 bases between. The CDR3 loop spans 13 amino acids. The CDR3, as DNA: TGTGCCATCAGTGAACAGAACACAGATACGCAGTATTTT. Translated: CAISEQNTDTQYF.

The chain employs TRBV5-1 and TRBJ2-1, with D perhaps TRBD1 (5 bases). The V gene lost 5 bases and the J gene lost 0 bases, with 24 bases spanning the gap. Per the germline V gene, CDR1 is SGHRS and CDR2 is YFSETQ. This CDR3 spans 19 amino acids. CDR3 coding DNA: TGCGCCAGCAGGTGGTCGATAGACAGCGCTACCCACTCCTACAATGAGCAGTTCTTC. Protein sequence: CASRWSIDSATHSYNEQFF.

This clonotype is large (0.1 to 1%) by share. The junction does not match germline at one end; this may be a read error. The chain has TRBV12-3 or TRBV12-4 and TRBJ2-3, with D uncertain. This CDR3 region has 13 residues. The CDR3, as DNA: TGTGCCAGCAGTTTAATTTACACACATACGCAGTATTTT. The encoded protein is CASSLIYTHTQYF.

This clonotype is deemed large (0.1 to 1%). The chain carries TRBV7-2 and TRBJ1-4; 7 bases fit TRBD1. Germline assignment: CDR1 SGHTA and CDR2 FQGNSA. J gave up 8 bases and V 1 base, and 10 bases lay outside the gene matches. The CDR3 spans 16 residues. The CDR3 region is CASSLGDRALGEKLFF. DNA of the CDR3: TGTGCCAGCAGCTTAGGAGACAGGGCCTTAGGGGAAAAACTGTTTTTT.